Below are 31 T cell receptor beta chains sequenced from a single sample in a study of T cells after yellow fever vaccination. TCRdb independently ran MiXCR on the 5' RACE reads; one entry per CDR3 protein. The table lists 250,000 to 350,000 distinct CDR3 sequences, 6.8% of them singletons. The material sequenced was PBMCs, taken 45 days after the first yellow fever vaccination. These receptors were obtained from a young man who received the YFV17D yellow fever vaccine.

The J gene is TRBJ2-7, the V gene TRBV18; D perhaps matches TRBD2 (5 bases). Germline CDR1 KGHSH, CDR2 LQKENI. The CDR3 runs 12 residues. Trimming removed 6 bases at V and 6 bases at J, with 12 bases between. CDR3 bases: TGTGCCAGCTCCCCGATCGAGGGCGAGCAGTACTTC. Translating it yields CASSPIEGEQYF.

The chain couples TRBV21-1 to TRBJ2-6. TRBV21-1 is recorded as a pseudogene. This CDR3 comprises 16 residues. The DNA for the CDR3 is TGTGCCAGCAGTACCATCGGGTCATCTGGGGCCAACGTCCTGACTTTC. This encodes CASSTIGSSGANVLTF.

The rearrangement joins TRBV6-2 or TRBV6-3 to TRBJ1-5, with a weak D call TRBD1 (5 bases). This CDR3 spans 14 amino acids. CDR1 MNHEY and CDR2 SVGEGT come from the germline V gene. V lost 7 bases to trimming and J lost 4 bases, with 14 bases between them. CDR3 coding DNA: TGTGCCAGCAAAAATCAGGGCTCTAATCAGCCCCAGCATTTT. It yields the protein CASKNQGSNQPQHF.

This clonotype has at least ten counts. The chain uses TRBV6-5 and TRBJ1-2; no definite D call. V lost 0 bases and J 5 bases, leaving 19 bases between the germline ends. Per the germline V gene, CDR1 is MNHEY and CDR2 is SVGAGI. The length of the CDR3 is 17 residues. CDR3 loop: CASSYSAGYPAGYGYTF. The CDR3 coding sequence is TGTGCCAGCAGTTACTCGGCAGGATACCCCGCTGGGTATGGCTACACCTTC.

The chain recombines TRBV5-1 with TRBJ2-5, with TRBD1 matching over 9 bases. The junction had 6 bases not matched to a gene; V was cut back by 3 bases and J by 6 bases. Germline-derived CDR1 and CDR2 are SGHRS and YFSETQ. This CDR3 region has 14 residues. In DNA form, the CDR3 reads TGCGCCAGCAGCTCGGGGACAGGGTGGCAGACCCAGTACTTC. Translated, it gives CASSSGTGWQTQYF.

This sequence joins TRBV9 and TRBJ2-1; 8 nucleotides agree with TRBD2. CDR1 and CDR2 from the germline V gene are SGDLS and YYNGEE. After removal of 0 bases from V and 9 bases from J, the junction contained 20 bases not matched to a gene. CDR3 length: 19 residues. The CDR3 loop reads CASSVGRGSGVARVGEQFF. Written as DNA, the CDR3 is TGTGCCAGCAGCGTAGGGAGGGGTAGCGGGGTGGCCCGGGTGGGTGAGCAGTTCTTC.

Only a few counts were recorded for this clonotype. The chain couples TRBV4-1 to TRBJ1-1; TRBD1 aligns across 7 bases. The CDR3 consists of 15 residues. CDR1 MGHRA and CDR2 YSYEKL come from the germline V gene. After removal of 3 bases from V and 4 bases from J, the junction contained 8 bases not matched to a gene. The CDR3 DNA follows: TGCGCCAGCAGCCACCCGGCCAGGGGGACCACTGAAGCTTTCTTT. The encoded protein is CASSHPARGTTEAFF.

This chain links TRBV12-3 or TRBV12-4 with TRBJ2-7; 7 positions match TRBD1. CDR3 size: 14 residues. With V trimmed by 6 bases and J by 6 bases, 11 bases remained unmatched. CDR3 loop: CASSIRTGISEQYF. CDR3 nucleotide sequence: TGTGCCAGCAGCATAAGGACAGGTATTAGCGAGCAGTACTTC.

The chain couples TRBV5-1 to TRBJ2-1, with 8 bases matching TRBD1. The V segment lost 4 bases and the J segment 8 bases; nucleotides outside the gene matches: 8. The CDR3 contains 14 residues. Germline V gene sequence: CDR1 SGHRS, CDR2 YFSETQ. In nucleotides, the CDR3 is TGCGCCAGCAGCATCGGACAGGGCTTGGATGAGCAGTTCTTC. Encoded protein: CASSIGQGLDEQFF.

This sequence joins TRBV4-3 and TRBJ2-3, with 12 bases that match TRBD2. The CDR3 contains 19 residues. CDR1 is LGHNA and CDR2 is YSLEER in the germline V gene. V lost 3 bases to trimming and J lost 6 bases; unmatched junction nucleotides: 16. This chain's CDR3 is CASSQTAPTLAGGQDTQYF. CDR3 nucleotides: TGCGCCAGCAGCCAGACCGCTCCTACTCTAGCGGGGGGGCAGGATACGCAGTATTTT.

The chain is built from TRBV28 and TRBJ1-5, with TRBD1 as a possible D gene (5 bases). The germline CDR1 and CDR2 sequences are MDHEN and SYDVKM. V lost 0 bases to trimming and J lost 0 bases, with 15 bases between them. This CDR3 region has 18 residues. The CDR3 DNA follows: TGTGCCAGCAGTTTATGGGTCATGGGGCAGTATAGCAATCAGCCCCAGCATTTT. Protein product: CASSLWVMGQYSNQPQHF.

This clonotype was seen a few times. The chain uses TRBV12-3 or TRBV12-4 and TRBJ2-1; tentative D call: TRBD1 (8 bases). V lost 3 bases and J lost 2, with 14 bases in between. This CDR3 has 16 amino acids. CDR3 region: CASSFHRGGAYNEQFF. CDR3 coding DNA: TGTGCCAGCAGTTTCCACAGGGGGGGGGCCTACAATGAGCAGTTCTTC.

This clonotype showed up just a few times. CDR3: CASRAQGDRDYTF. The CDR3 DNA sequence: TGTGCCAGCAGGGCTCAGGGGGACAGGGACTACACCTTC. The V and J genes are TRBV6-1 and TRBJ1-2; 9 positions match TRBD1. V trimming: 6 bases; J trimming: 10 bases; junction bases outside the gene matches: 9. CDR1 and CDR2 from the germline V gene are MNHNS and SASEGT. The length of the CDR3 is 13 residues.

CDR3 coding DNA: TGTGCCAGCAGCTCGACAGGGAGCCCAATTGGATTCTACAATGAGCAGTTCTTC. Translated: CASSSTGSPIGFYNEQFF. The J gene is TRBJ2-1, the V gene TRBV6-1; 7 positions agree with TRBD1. Germline values: CDR1 MNHNS, CDR2 SASEGT. Trimming took 6 bases from V and 3 from J; bases not matched to a gene: 17. The CDR3 extends over 18 amino acids.

This clonotype appeared a few times. The rearrangement links TRBV11-2 to TRBJ2-7, with 12 nucleotides matching TRBD1. The trim removed 1 base at V and 3 bases at J, leaving 10 bases unmatched. The CDR3 extends over 18 amino acids. Looked up from germline, CDR1 is SGHAT and CDR2 is FQNNGV. CDR3 amino acids: CASSLGRDRGPYYYEQYV. The CDR3 nucleotides read TGTGCCAGCAGCTTAGGTAGGGACAGGGGGCCCTACTACTACGAGCAGTACGTC.

On this clonotype itself: It may be a read error: a sequence one base away is much more abundant. V usage is TRBV19 and J usage is TRBJ2-1; D gene uncertain. The CDR3 consists of 15 residues. The ends were cut back, 10 bases at V and 0 bases at J, with 16 bases in the middle. CDR1 LNHDA and CDR2 SQIVND come from the germline V gene (reference sequence). The CDR3 protein is CATEAWVSSYNEQFF. The CDR3, as DNA: TGTGCCACTGAGGCGTGGGTTAGCTCCTACAATGAGCAGTTCTTC.

V usage is TRBV5-1 and J usage is TRBJ1-5; the match to TRBD1 covers 9 bases. CDR1 SGHRS and CDR2 YFSETQ come from the germline V gene. Trimming removed 4 bases from V and 1 base from J; junction bases left unmatched: 6. CDR3 length: 16 residues. CDR3 nucleotides: TGCGCCAGCAGCCAGGGGACAGGGCCGAGCAATCAGCCCCAGCATTTT. Translation gives CASSQGTGPSNQPQHF.

Many counts were recorded for this clonotype. The chain couples TRBV20-1 to TRBJ2-3; 14 bases are shared with TRBD2. The junction had 2 bases not matched to a gene; V was cut back by 6 bases and J by 0 bases. The CDR3 consists of 15 residues. Germline CDR1 DFQATT, CDR2 SNEGSKA (reference sequence). The CDR3 DNA follows: TGCAGTGCCGGACTAGCGGGGGGTAGCACAGATACGCAGTATTTT. It is translated as CSAGLAGGSTDTQYF.

The chain recombines TRBV28 with TRBJ2-1; D may be TRBD1 (6 bases). The CDR3 is 18 residues long. With 7 bases removed from V and 7 bases from J, the gap between germline ends came to 29 bases. Germline CDR1 is MDHEN and CDR2 is SYDVKM. Here the CDR3 reads CASMWRGSNRVGWNEQFF. In nucleotides, the CDR3 is TGTGCCAGCATGTGGCGAGGGTCGAACAGGGTCGGGTGGAATGAGCAGTTCTTC.

This chain joins TRBV4-3 and TRBJ2-7, with TRBD1 matching over 10 bases. The CDR3 contains 16 residues. J lost 3 bases, V lost 3 bases, and 8 bases had no gene match. CDR1 and CDR2 (germline): LGHNA, YSLEER. The DNA for the CDR3 is TGCGCCAGCAGCCACCCCGAAGGGACAGGGGACTACGAGCAGTACGTC. Protein: CASSHPEGTGDYEQYV.

This clonotype has ten or more counts. The rearrangement links TRBV12-3 or TRBV12-4 to TRBJ1-4; 10 nucleotides align to TRBD1. The CDR3 contains 16 residues. Trimming cost V 5 bases and J 7 bases; bases outside gene matches: 10. The CDR3 is CASSPTGGQSGEKLFF. Written as DNA, the CDR3 is TGTGCCAGCAGTCCGACAGGGGGCCAAAGTGGTGAAAAACTGTTTTTT.

The CDR3: CASATRGSNQPQHF. CDR3 DNA: TGTGCCAGCGCGACCAGGGGCAGCAATCAGCCCCAGCATTTT. This chain uses TRBV12-3 or TRBV12-4 with TRBJ1-5; possibly TRBD1 for D (6 bases). This CDR3 has 14 amino acids. Deletions cut 8 bases from V and 1 base from J, with 12 bases between.

There are a few counts of this clonotype. The rearrangement links TRBV6-1 to TRBJ2-7; TRBD1 agrees at 8 bases. The J segment lost 4 bases and the V segment lost 5 bases, leaving 4 bases of the junction unmatched. The CDR3 sequence is 13 residues long. Germline V lookup: CDR1 MNHNS, CDR2 SASEGT. In nucleotides, the CDR3 is TGTGCCAGCAGTAGACAGGGGACTTACGAGCAGTACGTC. Encoded protein: CASSRQGTYEQYV.

The gene calls are TRBV14 and TRBJ2-3; maybe TRBD2 (5 bases). Germline CDR1 and CDR2: SGHDN and FVKESK. V gave up 3 bases and J gave up 0 bases, with 19 bases separating them. The CDR3 covers 18 residues. CDR3 amino acids: CASSHPTEVRASTDTQYF. As DNA, the CDR3 is TGTGCCAGCAGCCATCCGACGGAGGTCAGAGCTAGCACAGATACGCAGTATTTT.

Only a few counts were recorded for this clonotype. This chain connects TRBV5-1 to TRBJ2-3, with D unclear. This CDR3 comprises 14 residues. Trimming cost V 6 bases and J 0 bases, with 11 bases left between them. From germline, CDR1 is SGHRS and CDR2 YFSETQ. CDR3 DNA: TGCGCCAGCACCCAGATAGAGAGCACAGATACGCAGTATTTT. Residues: CASTQIESTDTQYF.

This clonotype was counted many times. The J gene is TRBJ2-7, the V gene TRBV4-1; no firm D call. Per the germline V gene, CDR1 is MGHRA and CDR2 is YSYEKL. The CDR3 totals 15 residues. The ends were cut back, 0 bases at V and 2 bases at J, with 11 bases in the middle. The CDR3 sequence is CASSQEELRTYEQYV. The DNA of the CDR3 is TGCGCCAGCAGCCAAGAGGAGTTGCGCACCTACGAGCAGTACGTC.

This clonotype has only a few counts. The V gene is TRBV2, the J gene TRBJ1-5; 7 bases line up with TRBD1. Germline loops: CDR1 SNHLY, CDR2 FYNNEI. The CDR3 consists of 15 residues. With V trimmed by 6 bases and J by 7 bases, 12 bases remained unmatched. Here the CDR3 reads CASRGVQGFKQPQHF. The CDR3 DNA is TGTGCCAGCAGAGGAGTACAGGGGTTTAAACAGCCCCAGCATTTT.

This clonotype was counted a few times. The V and J genes are TRBV6-1 and TRBJ1-2; no reliable D call. V lost 4 bases and J lost 4, with 4 bases in between. The CDR3 has 11 residues. Germline V gene lookup returns CDR1 MNHNS and CDR2 SASEGT. The CDR3 DNA follows: TGTGCCAGCAGTGTTCCCTATGGCTACACCTTC. Translating it yields CASSVPYGYTF.

This rearrangement joins TRBV20-1 to TRBJ1-2, with 10 bases that match TRBD1. CDR3 length: 14 amino acids. V shed 3 bases and J 4 bases; nucleotides not matched to a gene: 5. Germline assignment: CDR1 DFQATT and CDR2 SNEGSKA (reference sequence). CDR3 protein: CSARDRGITYGYTF. The CDR3, as DNA: TGCAGTGCTAGGGACAGGGGGATAACCTATGGCTACACCTTC.

This clonotype was found a few times. The V call is TRBV20-1, the J call TRBJ2-1; D is possibly TRBD1 (5 bases). Per the germline V gene, CDR1 is DFQATT and CDR2 is SNEGSKA (reference sequence). The ends were cut back, 5 bases at V and 9 bases at J, with 11 bases in the middle. The CDR3 covers 11 residues. CDR3 sequence (DNA): TGCAGTGCTGACAGTTTCTTTGAGCAGTTCTTC. This gives the protein CSADSFFEQFF.

In its sample, this clonotype was seen a few times. CDR3 bases: TGTGCCAGCAGTACCTCACGGGCAGATGAGCAGTACTTC. Amino acids: CASSTSRADEQYF. The rearrangement links TRBV7-2 to TRBJ2-7; D is unclear. CDR1 SGHTA and CDR2 FQGNSA come from the germline V gene. CDR3 length: 13 residues. Between the trimmed V and J ends, which lost 6 bases and 7 bases, there was a span of 16 bases.